Shown below are 31 T cell receptor beta chains from a single sample sequenced in a study of breast tumors, draining lymph nodes, adjacent tissues. The lymph nodes were axillary draining lymph nodes from breast cancer patients. One entry per CDR3 protein results from TCRdb running MiXCR on the multiplex PCR reads. This sample has some 170,000 distinct CDR3 sequences, with approximately 30% found just once. Sequencing was performed on axillary lymph node tissue. Receptors were obtained from a female donor with breast cancer. Some clones in this sample may be carry-over from other donors' samples.

Details on this clonotype: One junction end disagrees with the germline gene, perhaps due to a read error. V gene TRBV29-1 combines with J gene TRBJ1-2; 8 bases match TRBD1. This CDR3 has 14 residues. Germline V CDR1 and CDR2: SQVTM, ANQGSEA. The chain's CDR3 is CSVGEPRGRDGYAF. CDR3 nucleotides: TGCAGCGTTGGAGAACCCAGGGGGCGGGATGGCTACGCCTTC.

This clonotype was detected many times. A junction end diverges from the germline sequence, so it may reflect a read error. The chain employs TRBV5-1 and TRBJ2-5; unclear D gene. The CDR3 totals 13 residues. The germline V gene encodes CDR1 SGHRS and CDR2 YFSETQ. The CDR3 reads CASSLGSQETQYF. As DNA, the CDR3 is TGTGCCAGCAGTTTAGGCTCTCAAGAGACCCAGTACTTC.

This clonotype has ten or more counts. The J gene is TRBJ2-7, the V gene TRBV24-1; 9 bases are shared with TRBD1. V gave up 5 bases and J gave up 4 bases; unmatched junction bases: 8. CDR3 size: 15 residues. Germline V gives CDR1 KGHDR, CDR2 SFDVKD. The CDR3 spells CATSGPGTGTYEQYF. In nucleotides, the CDR3 is TGTGCCACCAGTGGCCCCGGGACAGGGACTTACGAGCAGTACTTC.

This clonotype was seen ten or more times. The chain recombines TRBV7-6 with TRBJ1-4; weak D call: TRBD1 (6 bases). Trimming removed 0 bases at V and 7 bases at J, with 12 bases between. The CDR3 length is 15 residues. CDR1 and CDR2 (germline): SGHVS, FNYEAQ. The CDR3 sequence is CASSLAGGASEKLFF. For the CDR3, the DNA is TGTGCCAGCAGCTTAGCGGGGGGCGCGAGTGAAAAACTGTTTTTT.

This chain links TRBV2 with TRBJ1-3; TRBD1 is a possible D gene (5 bases). V was pared by 4 bases and J by 1 base, with 8 bases between. This CDR3 contains 14 residues. Germline V CDR1 and CDR2: SNHLY, FYNNEI. Written as DNA, the CDR3 is TGTGCCAGCAGTGCCAGGGTGTCTGGAAACACCATATATTTT. It encodes CASSARVSGNTIYF.

Here the CDR3 reads CASSLGTGSTGELFF. As DNA, the CDR3 is TGTGCCAGCAGCCTAGGGACAGGGTCCACCGGGGAGCTGTTTTTT. The genes are TRBV7-9 and TRBJ2-2; 9 bases map to TRBD1. The J segment lost 4 bases and the V segment lost 5 bases, leaving 5 bases of the junction unmatched. Germline CDR1 SEHNR, CDR2 FQNEAQ (reference sequence). This CDR3 comprises 15 residues.

This clonotype appeared a few times. Germline is not matched at one junction end, which may reflect a read error. The V and J genes are TRBV27 and TRBJ1-6, with D unclear. Germline CDR1 MNHEY, CDR2 SMNVEV (reference sequence). This CDR3 spans 14 amino acids. In DNA form, the CDR3 reads TGTGCCAGCAGTGCATCTGGCTATAGTTCACCCCTCCACTTT. Protein sequence: CASSASGYSSPLHF.

In this sample, this clonotype turned up many times. CDR3: CASSLDLSRERDFF. Here the CDR3 DNA reads TGTGCCAGCAGCTTGGATTTGTCGCGGGAAAGGGATTTCTTC. V usage is TRBV5-6 and J usage is TRBJ2-1, with D tentatively TRBD2 (6 bases). Germline assignment: CDR1 SGHDT and CDR2 YYEEEE. Trimming removed 0 bases at V and 16 bases at J, with 20 bases between. The CDR3 totals 14 residues.

This clonotype was observed a few times. This may stem from a read error, because a much larger clone lies one nucleotide away. The V gene is TRBV12-3 or TRBV12-4, the J gene TRBJ2-3; D gene ambiguous. The V end lost 3 bases, the J end lost 10 bases, and 14 bases lay between the germline ends. The CDR3 spans 13 residues. This chain's CDR3 is CASSFPGHWAQYF. DNA of the CDR3: TGTGCCAGCAGTTTTCCGGGCCACTGGGCGCAGTATTTT.

This chain links TRBV7-9 with TRBJ2-5, with TRBD2 as a possible D gene (5 bases). Trimming shortened V by 1 base and J by 4 bases, and 10 bases separated the two germline ends. The CDR3 length is 14 residues. Germline values: CDR1 SEHNR, CDR2 FQNEAQ (reference sequence). In DNA form, the CDR3 reads TGTGCCAGCAGCTTAGAAGCTAGCCGAGAGACCCAGTACTTC. Its translation: CASSLEASRETQYF.

The J gene is TRBJ1-5, the V gene TRBV11-3; TRBD1 matches 7 bases. Germline V gene lookup returns CDR1 SGHNT and CDR2 YENEEA. This CDR3 comprises 18 residues. Losses at the gene ends were 5 bases for V and 0 bases for J; bases not matched to a gene: 13. The CDR3 DNA is TGTGCCAGCAGCCAAAAAACAGGGGACGCGTATAGCAATCAGCCCCAGCATTTT. Its protein product is CASSQKTGDAYSNQPQHF.

With regard to this clonotype: A much larger clonotype is one base distant, so this may be a read error. CDR3 protein: CASSPVNGGNTEELFF. CDR3 nucleotide sequence: TGTGCCAGCAGCCCAGTGAACGGGGGGAACACCGAGGAGCTGTTTTTT. The rearrangement links TRBV3-1 to TRBJ2-2; 7 bases map to TRBD2. The CDR3 has 16 amino acids. Per the germline V gene, CDR1 is LGHDT and CDR2 is YNNKEL (reference sequence).

This clonotype was seen ten or more times. The DNA of the CDR3 is TGTGCCAGCAGCGGAGGGCAGACCGCGAACACCGGGGAGCTGTTTTTT. Translated, it gives CASSGGQTANTGELFF. The chain is built from TRBV11-3 and TRBJ2-2, with a weak D call TRBD2 (6 bases). CDR1 and CDR2 from the germline V gene are SGHNT and YENEEA. CDR3 length: 16 residues. Trimming pared 5 bases from V and 0 bases from J, leaving 13 bases between.

This clonotype was recorded a few times. The chain combines TRBV15 with TRBJ2-7; 7 bases are shared with TRBD2. Germline lookup yields CDR1 LNHNV and CDR2 YYDKDF (reference sequence). This CDR3 contains 13 residues. J gave up 4 bases and V 4 bases, and 4 bases lay outside the gene matches. CDR3 DNA: TGTGCCACCAGCACAGGGACTAATTACGAGCAGTACTTC. Its protein is CATSTGTNYEQYF.

A word on this clonotype: A much larger clone differs from this one at a single base, so this may be a read error. The J gene is TRBJ1-3, the V gene TRBV6-1; perhaps TRBD1 as D (5 bases). There are 16 residues in the CDR3. CDR1 is MNHNS and CDR2 is SASEGT in the germline V gene. The CDR3 reads CASSQATTGVGNTIYF. The DNA for the CDR3 is TGTGCCAGCAGTCAAGCCACTACAGGAGTCGGAAACACCATATATTTT.

This clonotype showed up just a few times. This chain joins TRBV28 and TRBJ2-5; TRBD1 matches 9 bases. CDR3 length equals 15 residues. J was trimmed by 5 bases and V by 3 bases; bases with no gene match: 7. Germline V gene lookup returns CDR1 MDHEN and CDR2 SYDVKM. Here the CDR3 reads CASSFLQGAGETQYF. The CDR3 DNA reads TGTGCCAGCAGTTTTTTACAGGGGGCCGGGGAGACCCAGTACTTC.

This clonotype came up once. The junction departs from germline at one end; a sequencing error may be responsible. CDR3 amino acids: CSARQGPQPPHF. The CDR3 DNA follows: TGCAGTGCCAGACAGGGCCCTCAGCCCCCGCATTTT. The gene calls are TRBV20-1 and TRBJ1-5, with TRBD1 identical over 7 bases. This CDR3 is 12 amino acids long. The germline gives CDR1 DFQATT, CDR2 SNEGSKA (reference sequence).

V and J are TRBV29-1 and TRBJ2-1, with 14 bases matching TRBD2. The V gene end was trimmed by 4 bases and the J gene end by 3 bases; junction bases not matched to a gene: 8. CDR3 length equals 17 residues. CDR1 is SQVTM and CDR2 is ANQGSEA in the germline V gene. For the CDR3, the DNA is TGCAGCGTTGCTATAGGACTAGCGGGGGGTAACTACAATGAGCAGTTCTTC. It translates to CSVAIGLAGGNYNEQFF.

Concerning this clonotype itself: It may be a read error: a sequence one base away is much more abundant. The gene calls are TRBV6-5 and TRBJ2-3; D ambiguous. The CDR3 consists of 15 residues. CDR1 MNHEY and CDR2 SVGAGI come from the germline V gene. The CDR3 nucleotides are TGTGCCAGCAGTCACTCTCGTTCCCGGGCAGATACGCAGTGTTTT. It is translated as CASSHSRSRADTQCF.

This clonotype was seen at least ten times. CDR3 nucleotides: TGTGCCTGGAGAACCCAGGGGGCCCGTGGCTATGGCTACACCTTC. Its protein is CAWRTQGARGYGYTF. The chain carries TRBV30 and TRBJ1-2; 8 bases map to TRBD1. The length of the CDR3 is 15 residues. Germline trimming cut 3 bases from V and 4 bases from J; bases unmatched to any gene: 10. Per germline, CDR1 GTSNPN and CDR2 SVGIG (reference sequence).

This clonotype was counted between two and nine times. This chain connects TRBV11-2 to TRBJ1-1; D might be TRBD1 (5 bases). Germline V gives CDR1 SGHAT, CDR2 FQNNGV. V was cut by 4 bases and J by 5 bases, with 17 bases left in between. The CDR3 is 15 residues long. The CDR3 nucleotides are TGTGCCAGCAGCTCCTCAGGGTTGGCGAGGACTGAAGCTTTCTTT. Its translation: CASSSSGLARTEAFF.

The genes are TRBV2 and TRBJ2-1; 14 bases are a match to TRBD2. CDR3 length equals 18 residues. J was trimmed by 1 base and V by 10 bases; bases with no gene match: 12. Germline assignment: CDR1 SNHLY and CDR2 FYNNEI. The CDR3 coding sequence is TGTGCCATCCCGTCGGGGACTAGCGGGAGTATATCCTACAATGAGCAGTTCTTC. As protein: CAIPSGTSGSISYNEQFF.

This clonotype was observed at least ten times. Here the CDR3 reads CASSPGQGTNYGYTF. Here the CDR3 DNA reads TGCGCCAGCAGCCCAGGACAGGGCACTAACTATGGCTACACCTTC. V usage is TRBV4-1 and J usage is TRBJ1-2; TRBD1 agrees at 8 bases. This CDR3 contains 15 residues. Germline assignment: CDR1 MGHRA and CDR2 YSYEKL. Trimming cost V 4 bases and J 0 bases; bases outside gene matches: 4.

This clonotype showed up many times. The CDR3 sequence is CAWNSGSNQPQHF. The CDR3 nucleotides read TGTGCCTGGAATTCGGGGTCCAATCAGCCCCAGCATTTT. The chain employs TRBV30 and TRBJ1-5; D unclear. Per the germline V gene, CDR1 is GTSNPN and CDR2 is SVGIG (reference sequence). This CDR3 is built from 13 residues. The V end lost 4 bases, the J end lost 3 bases, and 10 bases lay between the germline ends.

This clonotype was observed a few times. This chain joins TRBV28 and TRBJ2-7, with 8 nucleotides matching TRBD2. Germline V CDR1 and CDR2: MDHEN, SYDVKM. The CDR3 loop spans 16 amino acids. The J segment lost 1 base and the V segment lost 5 bases, leaving 10 bases of the junction unmatched. CDR3 region: CASSPPLAELSYEQYF. CDR3 nucleotides: TGTGCCAGCAGTCCCCCACTAGCGGAATTATCCTACGAGCAGTACTTC.

V gene TRBV4-1 combines with J gene TRBJ1-4; D may be TRBD1 (6 bases). Germline loops: CDR1 MGHRA, CDR2 YSYEKL. The CDR3 has 16 residues. Trimming stripped 5 bases from V and 7 bases from J, with 20 bases between. As DNA, the CDR3 is TGCGCCAGCAGCTCCATAAGGGCGGGGACATTTGAAAAACTGTTTTTT. This translates into CASSSIRAGTFEKLFF.

The rearrangement joins TRBV20-1 to TRBJ2-5, with 12 bases matching TRBD2. V was pared by 5 bases and J by 4 bases, with 5 bases of the junction left unmatched. The CDR3 length is 14 residues. Germline V gene data show CDR1 as DFQATT and CDR2 as SNEGSKA (reference sequence). CDR3 sequence reads: CSAFLAGGPETQYF. The CDR3 DNA sequence: TGCAGTGCTTTTCTAGCGGGGGGGCCAGAGACCCAGTACTTC.

In regard to this clonotype: A much more abundant neighbour one base away suggests this may be a read error. The chain is built from TRBV24-1 and TRBJ2-6; perhaps TRBD2 as D (6 bases). This CDR3 comprises 16 residues. V was pared by 6 bases and J by 0 bases, with 11 bases between. Germline V CDR1 and CDR2: KGHDR, SFDVKD. CDR3 loop: CATSLLGGSGANVLTF. DNA for the CDR3: TGTGCCACCAGTTTATTGGGGGGCTCTGGGGCCAACGTCCTGACTTTC.

Many counts were recorded for this clonotype. J is TRBJ2-2 and V is TRBV24-1; the D call may be TRBD1 or TRBD2 (6 bases each). With 4 bases removed from V and 5 bases from J, the gap between germline ends came to 13 bases. CDR1 KGHDR and CDR2 SFDVKD come from the germline V gene. The CDR3 is 15 amino acids. CDR3 coding DNA: TGTGCCACCAGTGAGAGACAGGCGGGAACCGGGGAGCTGTTTTTT. It specifies CATSERQAGTGELFF.

This clonotype was detected ten times or more. The rearrangement joins TRBV7-2 to TRBJ2-5; a weak D match, TRBD2 (6 bases). Germline V lookup: CDR1 SGHTA, CDR2 FQGNSA. The germline V and J ends were trimmed by 5 bases and 5 bases, with 21 bases remaining between them. The CDR3 covers 16 residues. The CDR3 DNA sequence: TGTGCCAGCAGCCCTCGGTTAGCGGCCCCCGGGGAGACCCAGTACTTC. Encoded protein: CASSPRLAAPGETQYF.

This clonotype was detected many times. The chain links TRBV2 to TRBJ1-4; the D is unclear. CDR1 and CDR2 (germline): SNHLY, FYNNEI. The CDR3 sequence is 14 residues long. Trimming took off 10 bases at V and 4 bases at J, with 16 bases between the two ends. As DNA, the CDR3 is TGTGCCACCAAAAAGACGGCGAATAATGAAAAACTGTTTTTT. It yields the protein CATKKTANNEKLFF.